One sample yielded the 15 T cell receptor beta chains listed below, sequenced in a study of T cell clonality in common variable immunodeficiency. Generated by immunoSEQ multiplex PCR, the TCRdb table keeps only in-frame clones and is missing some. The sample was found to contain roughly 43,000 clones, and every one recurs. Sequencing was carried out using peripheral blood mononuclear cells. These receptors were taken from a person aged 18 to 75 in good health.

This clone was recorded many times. The chain's CDR3 is CASSSTVSGTEAFF. The sequenced part of the CDR3 DNA is TGTGCCAGCAGCTCGACAGTCTCGGGCACTGAA. This chain uses TRBV5-4 with TRBJ1-1; D may be TRBD1 (5 bases). Read data end 3 residues before the CDR3 end; the end is taken from the germline J gene. The CDR3 runs to 14 residues. In germline, CDR1 is SGHNT, CDR2 YYREEE (reference sequence). Deletions cut 3 bases from V and 4 bases from J, with 13 bases between.

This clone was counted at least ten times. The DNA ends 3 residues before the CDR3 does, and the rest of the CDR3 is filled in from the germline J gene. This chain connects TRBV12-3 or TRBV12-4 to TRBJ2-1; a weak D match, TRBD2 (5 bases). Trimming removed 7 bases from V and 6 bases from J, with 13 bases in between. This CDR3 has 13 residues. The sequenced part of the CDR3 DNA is TGTGCCAGCACCCCCCCGGGGAGCAATGAG. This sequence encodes CASTPPGSNE. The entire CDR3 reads CASTPPGSNEQFF.

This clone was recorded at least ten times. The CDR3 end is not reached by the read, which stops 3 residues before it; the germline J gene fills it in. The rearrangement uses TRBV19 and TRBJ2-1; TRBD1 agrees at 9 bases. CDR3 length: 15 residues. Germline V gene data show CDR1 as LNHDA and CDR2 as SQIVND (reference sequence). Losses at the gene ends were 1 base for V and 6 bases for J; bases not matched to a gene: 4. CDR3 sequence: CASSIAGTGTNEQFF. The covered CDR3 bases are TGTGCCAGTAGTATAGCCGGGACAGGGACCAATGAG.

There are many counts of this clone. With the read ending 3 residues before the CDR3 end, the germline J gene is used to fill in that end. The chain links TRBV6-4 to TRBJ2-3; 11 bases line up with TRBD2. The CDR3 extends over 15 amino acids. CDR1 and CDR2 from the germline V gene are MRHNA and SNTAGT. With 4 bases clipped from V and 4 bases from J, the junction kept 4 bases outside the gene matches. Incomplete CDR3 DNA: TGTGCCAGCAGTGGCGGGACTAGCGGTGCAGATACG. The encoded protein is CASSGGTSGADT. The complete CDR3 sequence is CASSGGTSGADTQYF.

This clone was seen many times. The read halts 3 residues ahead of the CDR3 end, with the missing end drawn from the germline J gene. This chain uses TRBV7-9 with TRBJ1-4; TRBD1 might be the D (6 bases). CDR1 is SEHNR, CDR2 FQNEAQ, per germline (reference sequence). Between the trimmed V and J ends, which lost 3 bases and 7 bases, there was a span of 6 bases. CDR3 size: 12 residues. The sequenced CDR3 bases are TGTGCCAGCAGCTTGACAGGTGAAAAA. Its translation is CASSLTGEK. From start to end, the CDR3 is CASSLTGEKLFF.

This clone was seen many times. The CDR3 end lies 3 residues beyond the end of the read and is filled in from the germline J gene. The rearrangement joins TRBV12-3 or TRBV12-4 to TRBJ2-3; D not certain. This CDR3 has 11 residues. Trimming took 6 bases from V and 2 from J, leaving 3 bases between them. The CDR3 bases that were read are TGTGCCAGCAGCTCCACAGATACG. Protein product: CASSSTDT. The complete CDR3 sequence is CASSSTDTQYF.

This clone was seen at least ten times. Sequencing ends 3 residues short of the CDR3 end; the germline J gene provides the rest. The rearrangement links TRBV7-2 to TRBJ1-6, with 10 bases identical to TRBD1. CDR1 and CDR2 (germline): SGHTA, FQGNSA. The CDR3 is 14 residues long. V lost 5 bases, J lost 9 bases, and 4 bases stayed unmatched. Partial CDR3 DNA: TGTGCCAGCAGCACCGGGACAGGGGCTTCACCC. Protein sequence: CASSTGTGASP. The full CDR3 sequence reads CASSTGTGASPLHF.

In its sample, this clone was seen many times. This CDR3 reads CASRPNRGNGELFF. Incomplete CDR3 DNA: TGTGCCAGCAGGCCGAACAGGGGTAACGGGGAG. The chain combines TRBV6-2 or TRBV6-3 with TRBJ2-2, with 7 positions matching TRBD1. The observed sequence ends 3 residues before the CDR3 terminus, with the missing tail filled in from the germline J gene. This CDR3 contains 14 residues. The junction had 8 bases not matched to a gene; V was cut back by 6 bases and J by 7 bases. The germline V gene has CDR1 MNHEY and CDR2 SVGEGT.

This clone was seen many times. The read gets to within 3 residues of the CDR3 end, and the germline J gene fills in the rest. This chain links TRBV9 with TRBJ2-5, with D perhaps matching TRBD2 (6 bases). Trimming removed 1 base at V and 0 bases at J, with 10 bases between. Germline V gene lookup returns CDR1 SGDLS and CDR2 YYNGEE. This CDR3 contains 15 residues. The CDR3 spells CASSVLTGDQETQYF. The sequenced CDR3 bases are TGTGCCAGCAGCGTACTCACGGGGGACCAAGAGACC.

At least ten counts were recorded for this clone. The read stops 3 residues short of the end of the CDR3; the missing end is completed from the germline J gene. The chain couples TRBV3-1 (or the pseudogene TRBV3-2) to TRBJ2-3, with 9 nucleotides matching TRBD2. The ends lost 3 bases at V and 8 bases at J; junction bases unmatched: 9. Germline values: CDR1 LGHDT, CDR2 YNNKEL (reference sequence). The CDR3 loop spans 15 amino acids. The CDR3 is CASSHSRGGGRTQYF. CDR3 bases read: TGTGCCAGCAGCCACTCGCGGGGGGGAGGTCGTACG.

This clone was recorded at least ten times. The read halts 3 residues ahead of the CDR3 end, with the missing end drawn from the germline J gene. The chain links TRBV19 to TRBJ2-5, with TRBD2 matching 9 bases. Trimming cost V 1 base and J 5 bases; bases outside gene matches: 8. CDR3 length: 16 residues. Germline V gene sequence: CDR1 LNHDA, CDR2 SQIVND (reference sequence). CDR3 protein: CASSIGGGLAPETQYF. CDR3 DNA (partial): TGTGCCAGTAGTATAGGGGGGGGACTAGCTCCCGAGACC. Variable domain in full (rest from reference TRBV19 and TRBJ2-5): DGGITQSPKYLFRKEGQNVTLSCEQNLNHDAMYWYRQDPGQGLRLIYYSQIVNDFQKGDIAEGYSVSREKKESFPLTVTSAQKNPTAFYLCASSIGGGLAPETQYFGPGTRLLVL.

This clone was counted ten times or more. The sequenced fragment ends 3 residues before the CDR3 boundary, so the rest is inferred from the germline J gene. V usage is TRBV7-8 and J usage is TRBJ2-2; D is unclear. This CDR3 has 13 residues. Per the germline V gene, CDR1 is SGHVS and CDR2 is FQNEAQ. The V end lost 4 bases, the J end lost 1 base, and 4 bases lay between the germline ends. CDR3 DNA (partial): TGTGCCAGCAGCTATATGAACACCGGGGAG. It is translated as CASSYMNTGE. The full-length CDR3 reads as CASSYMNTGELFF. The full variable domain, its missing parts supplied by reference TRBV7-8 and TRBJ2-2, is GAGVSQSPRYKVAKRGQDVALRCDPISGHVSLFWYQQALGQGPEFLTYFQNEAQLDKSGLPSDRFFAERPEGSVSTLKIQRTQQEDSAVYLCASSYMNTGELFFGEGSRLTVL.

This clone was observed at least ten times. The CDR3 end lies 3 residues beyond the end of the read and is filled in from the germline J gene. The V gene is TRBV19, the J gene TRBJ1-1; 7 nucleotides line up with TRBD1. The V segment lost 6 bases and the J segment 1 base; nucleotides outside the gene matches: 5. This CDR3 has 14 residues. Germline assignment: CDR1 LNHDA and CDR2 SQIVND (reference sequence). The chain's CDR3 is CASRGDRRNTEAFF. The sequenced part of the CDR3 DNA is TGTGCCAGTAGGGGGGACAGAAGGAACACTGAA.

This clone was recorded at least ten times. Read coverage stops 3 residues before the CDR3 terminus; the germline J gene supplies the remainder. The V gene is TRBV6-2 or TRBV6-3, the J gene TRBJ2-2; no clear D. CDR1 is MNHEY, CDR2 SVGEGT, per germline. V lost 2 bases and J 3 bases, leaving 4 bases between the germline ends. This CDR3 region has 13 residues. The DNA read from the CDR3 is TGTGCCAGCAGTTACCTTGACACCGGGGAG. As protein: CASSYLDTGE. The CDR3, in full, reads CASSYLDTGELFF.

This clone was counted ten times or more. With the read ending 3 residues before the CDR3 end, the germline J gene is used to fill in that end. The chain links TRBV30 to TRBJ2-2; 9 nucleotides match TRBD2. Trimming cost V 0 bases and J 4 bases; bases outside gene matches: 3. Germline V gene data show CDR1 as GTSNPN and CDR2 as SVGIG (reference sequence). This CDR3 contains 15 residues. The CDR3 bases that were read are TGTGCCTGGAGTGTACTACTAGCGGGCACCGGGGAG. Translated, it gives CAWSVLLAGTGE. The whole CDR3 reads CAWSVLLAGTGELFF.